This section outlines one TCR beta chain sequence together with its context. These data are taken from a study of blood T cell repertoires in COVID-19. Study context: Acute-phase and convalescent COVID-19 samples originated in the United States, Italy and Spain. T cells, B-cell-depleted T cells, or PBMCs provided the cDNA or gDNA that served as material.

The V gene end was trimmed by 4 bases and the J gene end by 5 bases; junction bases not matched to a gene: 14. Germline CDR1 is SGHRS and CDR2 is YFSETQ. This CDR3 region has 17 residues. Repertoires were generated with immunoSEQ multiplex PCR, while TCRdb's copy carries only in-frame clones and drops some. This table has about 200,000 clones, approximately 80% appearing once. Sample: PBMCs or T cells enriched from blood (not recorded which). The chain uses TRBV5-1 and TRBJ2-1, with 8 bases that match TRBD1. This clonotype was sampled from a man in his forties or fifties who had recovered from COVID-19. CDR3 protein: CASSPEGGQGSNNEQFF. The CDR3 bases are TGCGCCAGCAGCCCGGAGGGCGGACAGGGATCCAACAATGAGCAGTTCTTC. Filled out from reference TRBV5-1 and TRBJ2-1, the complete variable domain reads KAGVTQTPRYLIKTRGQQVTLSCSPISGHRSVSWYQQTPGQGLQFLFEYFSETQRNKGNFPGRFSGRQFSNSRSEMNVSTLELGDSALYLCASSPEGGQGSNNEQFFGPGTRLTVL.